A selection of T cell receptor beta chains follows, all from one sample in a study of T cells after yellow fever vaccination. TCRdb ran MiXCR on the 5' RACE reads and lists one entry per CDR3 protein. The table shows fewer than 500,000 distinct CDR3 sequences, with under 20% occurring only once. The material was PBMCs, obtained before the yellow fever booster vaccination. Source of these receptors: a young man who received the YFV17D yellow fever vaccine. Both conserved end residues are part of each CDR3. Fields, in order: clone size, J gene, V gene, D gene, CDR3 protein, CDR3 DNA. D genes are given only for firm matches. Where a row states a size, it is once, few, many or the class of an expanded clone; other rows omit it.

size: few; J: TRBJ2-3; V: TRBV5-4; D: -; CDR3: CASRRGKDTQYF; DNA: TGTGCCAGCAGACGGGGAAAGGATACGCAGTATTTT
size: few; J: TRBJ2-2; V: TRBV5-1; D: TRBD1; CDR3: CASSLGPGTGDTGELFF; DNA: TGCGCCAGCAGCCTTGGACCCGGGACAGGGGACACCGGGGAGCTGTTTTTT
size: -; J: TRBJ1-1; V: TRBV6-1; D: TRBD1; CDR3: CASSPTGGWPEAFF; DNA: TGTGCCAGCAGCCCGACAGGGGGCTGGCCTGAAGCTTTCTTT
size: -; J: TRBJ2-4; V: TRBV7-2; D: -; CDR3: CASSLNVWSGSISDIQYF; DNA: TGTGCCAGCAGCTTAAATGTTTGGTCGGGCAGTATTAGCGACATTCAGTACTTC
size: few; J: TRBJ2-1; V: TRBV11-2; D: -; CDR3: CASSADRYNEQFF; DNA: TGTGCCAGCAGCGCAGACAGATACAATGAGCAGTTCTTC
size: few; J: TRBJ2-4; V: TRBV7-7; D: -; CDR3: CASSSSTGDIQYF; DNA: TGTGCTAGCAGCTCCTCCACCGGGGACATTCAGTACTTC
size: -; J: TRBJ2-7; V: TRBV6-5; D: -; CDR3: CASSYRDGAHEQYF; DNA: TGTGCCAGCAGTTACCGGGACGGGGCACACGAGCAGTACTTC
size: -; J: TRBJ1-6; V: TRBV10-2; D: -; CDR3: CASRVDSRRDSPLHF; DNA: TGCGCCAGCAGGGTGGACAGCCGCCGGGATTCACCCCTCCACTTT
size: few; J: TRBJ2-5; V: TRBV5-1; D: -; CDR3: CASSLAGHPGETQYF; DNA: TGCGCCAGCAGCTTGGCCGGACACCCCGGTGAGACCCAGTACTTC
size: -; J: TRBJ1-5; V: TRBV5-1; D: -; CDR3: CASSSQGGPNQPQHF; DNA: TGCGCCAGCAGCTCACAGGGTGGGCCAAATCAGCCCCAGCATTTT
size: -; J: TRBJ2-1; V: TRBV11-2; D: -; CDR3: CASSLDRGGGQLGQFF; DNA: TGTGCCAGCAGCTTAGATAGAGGGGGGGGACAACTGGGACAGTTCTTC